This entry lists 30 T cell receptor beta chains sequenced from one sample in a study of cytomegalovirus exposure and HLA in healthy donors. A multiplex PCR was run with 60 Vbeta primers and 13 Jbeta primers. Generated by immunoSEQ multiplex PCR, the TCRdb table keeps only in-frame clones and is missing some. This repertoire shows 210,000 or so clones, approximately 80% found once; its top ten account for roughly 0.7%. Sequenced input: PBMCs. Receptor source: a boy aged 2-15 years in good health and CMV-seronegative.

This clone was found once. This sequence joins TRBV6-6 and TRBJ2-2; TRBD2 aligns across 7 bases. CDR3 length: 16 residues. With 0 bases clipped from V and 1 base from J, the junction kept 2 bases outside the gene matches. The V gene's germline CDR1 is MNHNY and CDR2 SVGAGI (reference sequence). The CDR3 loop reads CASSYSASGNTGELFF. CDR3 sequence (DNA): TGTGCCAGCAGTTACTCTGCTAGCGGGAACACCGGGGAGCTGTTTTTT.

This chain links TRBV7-2 with TRBJ1-1; D may be TRBD1 (5 bases). This CDR3 has 18 amino acids. V lost 1 base, J lost 3 bases, and 21 bases lay in between. The germline V gene has CDR1 SGHTA and CDR2 FQGNSA. The CDR3 here is CASSLVGRYQGGDTEAFF. For the CDR3, the DNA is TGTGCCAGCAGCTTAGTAGGCCGTTACCAGGGTGGGGACACTGAAGCTTTCTTT.

The chain uses TRBV29-1 and TRBJ1-5, with 7 positions matching TRBD1. This CDR3 contains 14 residues. The V gene's germline CDR1 is SQVTM and CDR2 ANQGSEA. V shed 6 bases, J shed 2 bases, and the junction held 7 bases outside the gene matches. This chain's CDR3 is CSVDSGTGNQPQHF. CDR3 in DNA: TGCAGCGTCGATTCCGGGACAGGCAATCAGCCCCAGCATTTT.

The chain links TRBV5-4 to TRBJ1-2; no clear D gene. V dropped 1 base and J dropped 7 bases, with 14 bases sitting between them. Germline loops: CDR1 SGHNT, CDR2 YYREEE (reference sequence). The CDR3 contains 14 residues. The CDR3 region is CASSLWVEDCGYTF. DNA for the CDR3: TGTGCCAGCAGCTTGTGGGTCGAGGACTGTGGCTACACCTTC.

The chain uses TRBV9 and TRBJ2-3; 8 nucleotides agree with TRBD2. The V gene's germline CDR1 is SGDLS and CDR2 YYNGEE. The CDR3 is 16 residues long. With 4 bases clipped from V and 1 base from J, the junction kept 8 bases outside the gene matches. The DNA of the CDR3 is TGTGCCAGCAGCCCGTGGTGGCGGGGGGGCACAGATACGCAGTATTTT. Encoded protein: CASSPWWRGGTDTQYF.

The V call is TRBV7-8, the J call TRBJ2-3; the match to TRBD1 covers 10 bases. J gave up 1 base and V 4 bases, and 2 bases lay outside the gene matches. The germline V gene has CDR1 SGHVS and CDR2 FQNEAQ. The CDR3 consists of 15 residues. In DNA, the CDR3 is TGTGCCAGCAGCTCGACAGGGGGCGGCACAGATACGCAGTATTTT. Translation gives CASSSTGGGTDTQYF.

The V and J genes are TRBV18 and TRBJ1-1; D is ambiguous. Germline V gene data show CDR1 as KGHSH and CDR2 as LQKENI. This CDR3 is 14 amino acids long. V gave up 5 bases and J gave up 0 bases, with 10 bases separating them. For the CDR3, the DNA is TGTGCCAGCTCATCTAGTAGCATGAACACTGAAGCTTTCTTT. Protein: CASSSSSMNTEAFF.

The chain employs TRBV9 and TRBJ1-2; 9 bases map to TRBD1. This CDR3 is built from 14 residues. The junction had 3 bases not matched to a gene; V was cut back by 0 bases and J by 6 bases. Germline V gene data show CDR1 as SGDLS and CDR2 as YYNGEE. The CDR3 nucleotides are TGTGCCAGCAGCGTAGTCCGGGACAGGGATGGCTACACCTTC. Translating it yields CASSVVRDRDGYTF.

Written as DNA, the CDR3 is TGTGCCAGCAGTCCGTCTTTGGGACAGGGATTTTACGAGCAGTACTTC. Amino acids: CASSPSLGQGFYEQYF. The chain uses TRBV27 and TRBJ2-5; TRBD1 aligns across 9 bases. The J call is in doubt because the DNA end fits TRBJ2-7 better. The CDR3 covers 16 residues. CDR1 and CDR2 from the germline V gene are MNHEY and SMNVEV (reference sequence).

This clone appeared a few times. The rearrangement uses TRBV5-6 and TRBJ2-7; 8 positions agree with TRBD1. Looked up from germline, CDR1 is SGHDT and CDR2 is YYEEEE. Germline trimming cut 2 bases from V and 6 bases from J; bases unmatched to any gene: 7. The CDR3 covers 14 residues. The CDR3 DNA reads as TGTGCCAGCAGCTTTGGGACAGGTGGGTCCGAGCAGTACTTC. Protein sequence: CASSFGTGGSEQYF.

V gene TRBV30 combines with J gene TRBJ2-3; D not resolved. The V end was cut by 4 bases, the J end by 6 bases, with 14 bases between. This CDR3 spans 13 amino acids. CDR1 and CDR2 (germline): GTSNPN, SVGIG (reference sequence). The CDR3 DNA follows: TGTGCCTGGACCCTTATATTTCCCGATACGCAGTATTTT. It yields the protein CAWTLIFPDTQYF.

The chain is built from TRBV19 and TRBJ2-5, with 7 bases aligning to TRBD1. The CDR3 extends over 14 amino acids. Germline V gene lookup returns CDR1 LNHDA and CDR2 SQIVND (reference sequence). Trimming at V came to 7 bases and at J to 2 bases, leaving 7 bases not matched to a gene. CDR3 DNA: TGTGCCAGTAAACGCACAGGGGTACAAGAGACCCAGTACTTC. Its translation: CASKRTGVQETQYF.

This chain uses TRBV11-2 with TRBJ2-1, with TRBD1 identical over 8 bases. This CDR3 comprises 16 residues. Looked up from germline, CDR1 is SGHAT and CDR2 is FQNNGV. The V and J ends lost 1 base and 6 bases, in that order; junction bases with no gene match: 8. The CDR3 nucleotides read TGTGCCAGCAGCTTAGTGGCAGGGGGCTACTTCAATGAGCAGTTCTTC. The encoded protein is CASSLVAGGYFNEQFF.

This clone was recorded a few times. The CDR3 nucleotides read TGTGCCACCGCGACAGGGGGTAATGAAAAACTGTTTTTT. Translation: CATATGGNEKLFF. V is TRBV2 and J is TRBJ1-4; 9 bases map to TRBD1. CDR3 size: 13 residues. Trimming took 10 bases from V and 4 from J; bases not matched to a gene: 4. Germline-derived CDR1 and CDR2 are SNHLY and FYNNEI.

The chain links TRBV13 to TRBJ2-1; possible D gene TRBD2, 8 bases. The V gene's germline CDR1 is PRHDT and CDR2 FYEKMQ (reference sequence). Trimming shortened V by 2 bases and J by 6 bases, and 17 bases separated the two germline ends. The CDR3 is 16 amino acids. Here the CDR3 DNA reads TGTGCCAGCAGCTTAACCAGGGGGACTAGGGCCAATGAGCAGTTCTTC. This sequence encodes CASSLTRGTRANEQFF.

The gene calls are TRBV19 and TRBJ2-3, with 7 bases fitting TRBD2. The CDR3 length is 14 residues. CDR1 LNHDA and CDR2 SQIVND come from the germline V gene (reference sequence). The V segment lost 5 bases and the J segment 3 bases; nucleotides outside the gene matches: 5. In nucleotides, the CDR3 is TGTGCCAGTAGTGGGCTAGCGGCTACAGATACGCAGTATTTT. Its translation is CASSGLAATDTQYF.

This clone was seen a single time. The CDR3 protein is CASSPESLPVNEQFF. The CDR3 DNA is TGTGCCAGCAGCCCCGAGTCACTCCCCGTAAATGAGCAGTTCTTC. This rearrangement joins TRBV7-9 to TRBJ2-1; D gene unclear. This CDR3 has 15 amino acids. CDR1 SEHNR and CDR2 FQNEAQ come from the germline V gene (reference sequence). V lost 5 bases and J lost 7, with 18 bases in between.

This clone was picked up one time. V usage is TRBV5-1 and J usage is TRBJ1-5; tentative D call: TRBD1 (6 bases). The CDR3 sequence is 17 residues long. CDR1 and CDR2 from the germline V gene are SGHRS and YFSETQ. V lost 0 bases, J lost 5 bases, and 18 bases lay in between. The CDR3 sequence: CASSLGGSSKGDQPQHF. For the CDR3, the DNA is TGCGCCAGCAGCTTGGGAGGGTCGAGTAAGGGGGATCAGCCCCAGCATTTT.

The CDR3 bases are TGTGCCAGCAGTTCCCGGGTAGCGGGGCCAGATACGCAGTATTTT. It translates to CASSSRVAGPDTQYF. This chain joins TRBV27 and TRBJ2-3; TRBD2 matches 8 bases. The V gene's germline CDR1 is MNHEY and CDR2 SMNVEV (reference sequence). There are 15 residues in the CDR3. V was pared by 4 bases and J by 4 bases, with 7 bases of the junction left unmatched.

This chain connects TRBV5-4 to TRBJ1-1; unclear D gene. Between the trimmed V and J ends, which lost 5 bases and 1 base, there was a span of 6 bases. Germline V gene sequence: CDR1 SGHNT, CDR2 YYREEE (reference sequence). This CDR3 has 12 residues. CDR3 coding DNA: TGTGCCAGCAGAGGCGGGAACACTGAAGCTTTCTTT. Its translation is CASRGGNTEAFF.

The V call is TRBV30, the J call TRBJ2-5, with 14 bases fitting TRBD2. TRBJ2-7 explains the end of the DNA better; the J call may be wrong. Per germline, CDR1 GTSNPN and CDR2 SVGIG (reference sequence). CDR3 size: 17 residues. DNA of the CDR3: TGTGCCTGGAGTTTCCGGACTAGCGGGGGGTACTTCTACGAGCAGTACTTC. Protein product: CAWSFRTSGGYFYEQYF.

The CDR3, as DNA: TGTGCCAGTAAAAACCCCGGGGGGGACTCGCGTCCCCAGCATTTT. It is translated as CASKNPGGDSRPQHF. The chain links TRBV19 to TRBJ1-5, with TRBD1 as a possible D gene (5 bases). The CDR3 runs to 15 residues. V was clipped by 7 bases and J by 10 bases, with 23 bases between them. Germline lookup yields CDR1 LNHDA and CDR2 SQIVND (reference sequence).

The table lists this clone with a few counts. The rearrangement links TRBV4-1 to TRBJ2-1, with D possibly being TRBD1 (5 bases). The length of the CDR3 is 13 residues. Trimming shortened V by 1 base and J by 6 bases, and 7 bases separated the two germline ends. Looked up from germline, CDR1 is MGHRA and CDR2 is YSYEKL. DNA of the CDR3: TGCGCCAGCAGCCAAGGAACAGGCAATGAGCAGTTCTTC. Translating gives CASSQGTGNEQFF.

This chain uses TRBV14 with TRBJ2-1, with D possibly being TRBD2 (5 bases). The germline gives CDR1 SGHDN, CDR2 FVKESK. V was trimmed by 2 bases and J by 5 bases, leaving 10 bases between them. CDR3 length: 14 amino acids. The DNA for the CDR3 is TGTGCCAGCAGCCAATCCGGGGTGGACAATGAGCAGTTCTTC. It specifies CASSQSGVDNEQFF.

The rearrangement links TRBV30 to TRBJ1-4; weak D call: TRBD1 (6 bases). The CDR3 length is 15 residues. CDR1 GTSNPN and CDR2 SVGIG come from the germline V gene (reference sequence). V was clipped by 0 bases and J by 2 bases, with 10 bases between them. CDR3 residues: CAWSVWTETNEKLFF. The CDR3 DNA follows: TGTGCCTGGAGTGTATGGACAGAGACTAATGAAAAACTGTTTTTT.

This clone was observed a single time. J is TRBJ2-7 and V is TRBV7-9; D perhaps matches TRBD1 (5 bases). Germline V gene lookup returns CDR1 SEHNR and CDR2 FQNEAQ (reference sequence). Deletions cut 2 bases from V and 6 bases from J, with 14 bases between. The CDR3 totals 14 residues. CDR3 sequence: CASSLYRDGAEQYF. Written as DNA, the CDR3 is TGTGCCAGCAGCTTATACAGAGATGGGGCCGAGCAGTACTTC.

The chain uses TRBV11-3 and TRBJ2-2, with 15 bases identical to TRBD2. This CDR3 is built from 19 residues. The ends lost 2 bases at V and 3 bases at J; junction bases unmatched: 7. Germline-derived CDR1 and CDR2 are SGHNT and YENEEA. For the CDR3, the DNA is TGTGCCAGCAGCTTATCGAAGGGGACTAGCGGGAGGTACACCGGGGAGCTGTTTTTT. Translated, it gives CASSLSKGTSGRYTGELFF.

This sequence joins TRBV9 and TRBJ1-4; tentative D call: TRBD1 (6 bases). This CDR3 is built from 15 residues. The V end was cut by 0 bases, the J end by 8 bases, with 14 bases between. The germline gives CDR1 SGDLS, CDR2 YYNGEE. The DNA for the CDR3 is TGTGCCAGCAGCGTAGGATTGGGGGCGCGGGAAAAACTGTTTTTT. Amino acid sequence: CASSVGLGAREKLFF.

The chain is built from TRBV12-5 and TRBJ2-2; 7 bases match TRBD1. Trimming removed 6 bases from V and 1 base from J; junction bases left unmatched: 5. The V gene's germline CDR1 is LGHNT and CDR2 FRNRAP. The CDR3 runs to 15 residues. As DNA, the CDR3 is TGTGCTAGTGGCCCGGGACAGTTGAACACCGGGGAGCTGTTTTTT. Its translation: CASGPGQLNTGELFF.

The J gene is TRBJ2-3, the V gene TRBV6-4; 8 bases are shared with TRBD2. V was pared by 8 bases and J by 5 bases, with 6 bases of the junction left unmatched. Germline CDR1 MRHNA, CDR2 SNTAGT. The CDR3 runs to 13 residues. The CDR3 nucleotides read TGTGCCAGCCGGGGGGGGCCAAAAGATACGCAGTATTTT. Translating gives CASRGGPKDTQYF.